The 4 T cell receptor beta chains listed next were all sequenced from one sample in a study of blood T cell repertoires in COVID-19. Measured with immunoSEQ multiplex PCR; TCRdb has only the in-frame clones, and not every one. The repertoire holds around 110,000 clones, with roughly 86% as singletons. What was sequenced was peripheral blood. These receptors all stem from a man aged 40-55 years with acute or convalescent COVID-19.

The chain links TRBV7-4 to TRBJ1-5; 8 nucleotides line up with TRBD1. This CDR3 is built from 18 residues. V trimming: 4 bases; J trimming: 1 base; junction bases outside the gene matches: 12. CDR1 SGHVT and CDR2 SQSDAQ come from the germline V gene. The CDR3 DNA reads as TGTGCCAGCAGCTGGGGGAACTGGACAGGGAGAAGCAATCAGCCCCAGCATTTT. Translating gives CASSWGNWTGRSNQPQHF.

The V gene is TRBV25-1, the J gene TRBJ2-3, with no clear D. In germline, CDR1 is MGHDK, CDR2 SYGVNS. Trimming removed 0 bases from V and 1 base from J, with 11 bases in between. The CDR3 is made up of 16 amino acids. The CDR3 bases are TGTGCCAGCAGTGAATATGAAGGAGCCCGCACAGATACGCAGTATTTT. This translates into CASSEYEGARTDTQYF.

V usage is TRBV10-1 and J usage is TRBJ2-7; 7 nucleotides agree with TRBD1. V lost 9 bases to trimming and J lost 2 bases; unmatched junction nucleotides: 4. The germline CDR1 and CDR2 sequences are WNHNN and SYGVQD (reference sequence). This CDR3 has 12 residues. The CDR3 region has the DNA TGCGCCAGTCAGGGGGATGCCTACGAGCAGTACTTC. It encodes CASQGDAYEQYF.

The chain has TRBV3-1 (or the pseudogene TRBV3-2) and TRBJ2-3; D unclear. The CDR3 has 15 amino acids. V dropped 2 bases and J dropped 5 bases, with 14 bases sitting between them. The germline V gene has CDR1 LGHDT and CDR2 YNNKEL (reference sequence). CDR3: CASSQSPRVIDTQYF. CDR3 bases: TGTGCCAGCAGCCAATCACCTCGGGTTATAGATACGCAGTATTTT.